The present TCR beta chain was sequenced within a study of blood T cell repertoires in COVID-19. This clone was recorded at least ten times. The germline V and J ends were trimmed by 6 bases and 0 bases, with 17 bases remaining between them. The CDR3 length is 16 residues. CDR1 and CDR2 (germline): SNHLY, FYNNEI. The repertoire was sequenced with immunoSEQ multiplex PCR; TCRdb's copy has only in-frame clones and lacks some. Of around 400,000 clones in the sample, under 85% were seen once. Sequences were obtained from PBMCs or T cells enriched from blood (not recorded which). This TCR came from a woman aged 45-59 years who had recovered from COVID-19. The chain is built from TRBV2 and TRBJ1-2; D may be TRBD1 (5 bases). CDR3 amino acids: CASSAPTRDSNYGYTF. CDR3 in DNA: TGTGCCAGCAGCGCCCCTACGAGGGACTCTAACTATGGCTACACCTTC. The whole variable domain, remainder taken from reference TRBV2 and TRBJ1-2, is EPEVTQTPSHQVTQMGQEVILRCVPISNHLYFYWYRQILGQKVEFLVSFYNNEISEKSEIFDDQFSVERPDGSNFTLKIRSTKLEDSAMYFCASSAPTRDSNYGYTFGSGTRLTVV.